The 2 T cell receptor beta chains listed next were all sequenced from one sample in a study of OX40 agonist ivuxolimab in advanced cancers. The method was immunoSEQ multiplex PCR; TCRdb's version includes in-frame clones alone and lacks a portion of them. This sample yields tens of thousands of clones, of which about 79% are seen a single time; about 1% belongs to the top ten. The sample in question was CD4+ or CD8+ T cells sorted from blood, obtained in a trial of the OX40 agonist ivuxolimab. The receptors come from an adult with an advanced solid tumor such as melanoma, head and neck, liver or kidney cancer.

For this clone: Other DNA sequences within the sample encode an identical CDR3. DNA of the CDR3: TGTGCCAGCAGTGAAGGGGGACACACTGAAGCTTTCTTT. The encoded protein is CASSEGGHTEAFF. V and J are TRBV2 and TRBJ1-1, with D tentatively TRBD1 (5 bases). This CDR3 has 13 amino acids. Germline V gene data show CDR1 as SNHLY and CDR2 as FYNNEI. Between the trimmed V and J ends, which lost 1 base and 3 bases, there was a span of 6 bases.

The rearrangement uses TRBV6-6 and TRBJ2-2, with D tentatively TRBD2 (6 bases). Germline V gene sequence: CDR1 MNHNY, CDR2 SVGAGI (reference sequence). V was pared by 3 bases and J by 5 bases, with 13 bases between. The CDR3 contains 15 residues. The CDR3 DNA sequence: TGTGCCAGCAGTTATGCTAGCGTGAAGACCGGGGAGCTGTTTTTT. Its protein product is CASSYASVKTGELFF.